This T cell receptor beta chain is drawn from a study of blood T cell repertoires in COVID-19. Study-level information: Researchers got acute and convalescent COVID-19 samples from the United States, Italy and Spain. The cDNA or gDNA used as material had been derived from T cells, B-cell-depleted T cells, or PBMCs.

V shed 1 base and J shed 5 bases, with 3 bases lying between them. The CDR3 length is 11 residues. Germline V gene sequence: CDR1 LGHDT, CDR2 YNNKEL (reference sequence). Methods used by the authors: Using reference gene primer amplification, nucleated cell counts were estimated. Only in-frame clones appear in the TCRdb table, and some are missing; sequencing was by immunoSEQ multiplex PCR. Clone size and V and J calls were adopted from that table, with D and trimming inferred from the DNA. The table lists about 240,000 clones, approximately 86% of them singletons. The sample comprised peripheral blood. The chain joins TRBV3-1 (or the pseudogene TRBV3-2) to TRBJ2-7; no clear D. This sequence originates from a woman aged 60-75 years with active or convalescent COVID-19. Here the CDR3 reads CASSQGDEQYF. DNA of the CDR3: TGTGCCAGCAGCCAAGGCGACGAGCAGTACTTC.